In this sample, the clone carrying this TCR beta chain turned up once. Seattle's enrolled individuals joined amid active infection and were then monitored longitudinally. V was cut by 6 bases and J by 4 bases, with 10 bases left in between. CDR1 is ENHRY and CDR2 is SYGVKD in the germline V gene. This CDR3 contains 12 residues. The data belong to a study of blood T cell repertoires in COVID-19. Study context: Sites across the United States, Italy and Spain contributed samples from acute and convalescent COVID-19. Nucleic acid was either cDNA or gDNA, and it came from T cells, B-cell-depleted T cells, or PBMCs.

Profiled with immunoSEQ multiplex PCR; TCRdb holds only in-frame clones, not every one. In the table there are some 400,000 clones, more than 75% of which are singletons. Sequencing was carried out using peripheral blood. The V call is TRBV10-3, the J call TRBJ2-7; a possible D gene is TRBD1 (6 bases). This TCR was sampled from a woman in her sixties with COVID-19, enrolled during active disease. This chain's CDR3 is CAISGQSYEQYF. CDR3 DNA: TGTGCCATCAGCGGACAGTCATACGAGCAGTACTTC.